This TCR beta chain is drawn from a study of blood T cell repertoires in COVID-19. Study details: COVID-19 samples, acute and convalescent, were from the United States, Italy and Spain. In each case, the material was cDNA or gDNA derived from T cells, B-cell-depleted T cells, or PBMCs.

Per the authors' pipeline: Nucleated cell counts were estimated from reference gene primer amplification. TCRdb's table, derived via immunoSEQ multiplex PCR, lists solely in-frame clones and lacks some. The V and J calls and the clone size are those of that table, but D and trimming were determined from the DNA. The sample records fewer than 150,000 clones, around nine tenths being singletons. This CDR3 has 15 amino acids. The germline V gene encodes CDR1 SEHNR and CDR2 FQNEAQ (reference sequence). V lost 1 base and J lost 8; bases outside the gene matches: 4. The TCR sequence derives from a man between 45 and 60 years old with active or convalescent COVID-19. Sequencing used peripheral blood. The rearrangement links TRBV7-9 to TRBJ2-1; the match to TRBD2 covers 11 bases. CDR3 DNA sequence: TGTGCCAGCAGCTTAGGCACTAGCGGGAGCTATGAGCAGTTCTTC. It specifies CASSLGTSGSYEQFF.